These 13 T cell receptor beta chains originate from one sample sequenced in a study of T cell responses to AZD1222 COVID-19 vaccine. The protocol was immunoSEQ multiplex PCR, while the TCRdb copy is restricted to in-frame clones and leaves out a portion. The sample carries approximately 200,000 clones, 91% recorded once. The source was peripheral blood, collected 28 days after the second AZD1222 dose. The source of these receptors is an adult who received the AZD1222 COVID-19 vaccine.

CDR3 in DNA: TGTGCCAGCTCACCCGAAGGGGCGGGAGGGCCCTACGAGCAGTACTTC. Protein sequence: CASSPEGAGGPYEQYF. The V and J genes are TRBV18 and TRBJ2-7, with 9 bases aligning to TRBD2. V shed 3 bases and J 2 bases; nucleotides not matched to a gene: 8. Germline V CDR1 and CDR2: KGHSH, LQKENI. This CDR3 contains 16 residues.

Only one count was recorded for this clone. The chain links TRBV5-1 to TRBJ2-1; D might be TRBD1 or TRBD2, each matching 6 bases. V gave up 4 bases and J gave up 0 bases, with 11 bases separating them. This CDR3 contains 15 residues. The germline V gene has CDR1 SGHRS and CDR2 YFSETQ. The CDR3 reads CASSIGGSSYNEQFF. DNA of the CDR3: TGCGCCAGCAGCATAGGGGGGAGCTCCTACAATGAGCAGTTCTTC.

V and J are TRBV28 and TRBJ2-7, with D maybe TRBD1 (5 bases). Trimming shortened V by 3 bases and J by 3 bases, and 6 bases separated the two germline ends. CDR1 and CDR2 (germline): MDHEN, SYDVKM. The length of the CDR3 is 12 residues. Here the CDR3 DNA reads TGTGCCAGCAGTTTCACAGGCTACGAGCAGTACTTC. Its translation: CASSFTGYEQYF.

The rearrangement joins TRBV28 to TRBJ2-4, with TRBD2 identical over 11 bases. This CDR3 spans 14 amino acids. Germline values: CDR1 MDHEN, CDR2 SYDVKM. Trimming removed 6 bases from V and 8 bases from J; junction bases left unmatched: 6. The CDR3 is CASSQTSGSYIQYF. The DNA for the CDR3 is TGTGCCAGCAGCCAAACTAGCGGGAGTTACATTCAGTACTTC.

Here the CDR3 reads CASSETSGVYTDTQYF. The CDR3 DNA sequence: TGTGCCAGCAGCGAGACTAGCGGGGTATACACAGATACGCAGTATTTT. The chain couples TRBV7-2 to TRBJ2-3, with 11 bases aligning to TRBD2. Germline CDR1 reads SGHTA; CDR2 reads FQGNSA. V lost 5 bases and J lost 2; bases outside the gene matches: 6. This CDR3 has 16 amino acids.

This clone was seen just once. One end of the junction fails to match germline, which may point to a read error. The chain carries TRBV24-1 and TRBJ2-2, with 7 bases lining up with TRBD2. CDR3 length: 12 amino acids. Germline V lookup: CDR1 KGHDR, CDR2 SFDVKD. In DNA, the CDR3 is TGCGCCACCCGGGGGGACACCGGGGAGCTGTTTTTT. This encodes CATRGDTGELFF.

The chain joins TRBV10-3 to TRBJ2-7; TRBD2 agrees at 8 bases. Germline CDR1 ENHRY, CDR2 SYGVKD. This CDR3 region has 16 residues. V shed 4 bases and J 0 bases; nucleotides not matched to a gene: 8. CDR3 DNA: TGTGCCATCAGTGCAGGGCCCAGCGGGAGCTCCTACGAGCAGTACTTC. Residues: CAISAGPSGSSYEQYF.

The chain couples TRBV2 to TRBJ2-7, with 8 nucleotides matching TRBD2. J was trimmed by 3 bases and V by 6 bases; bases with no gene match: 10. The CDR3 totals 15 residues. CDR1 is SNHLY and CDR2 is FYNNEI in the germline V gene. The CDR3 sequence: CASRFRGGLSYEQYF. DNA for the CDR3: TGTGCCAGCAGGTTCCGGGGGGGATTGAGCTACGAGCAGTACTTC.

This clone appeared a single time. The chain combines TRBV27 with TRBJ2-3; D not resolved. Germline V CDR1 and CDR2: MNHEY, SMNVEV (reference sequence). This CDR3 comprises 13 residues. Deletions cut 9 bases from V and 2 bases from J, with 12 bases between. The CDR3, as DNA: TGTGCCAGTAGGCAGTCTTACACAGATACGCAGTATTTT. It is translated as CASRQSYTDTQYF.

The rearrangement joins TRBV15 to TRBJ1-2; 7 bases map to TRBD1. Trimming removed 4 bases from V and 7 bases from J; junction bases left unmatched: 3. Germline values: CDR1 LNHNV, CDR2 YYDKDF (reference sequence). This CDR3 region has 12 residues. The chain's CDR3 is CATSNRGGGYTF. The DNA for the CDR3 is TGTGCCACCAGCAACAGGGGAGGTGGCTACACCTTC.

The genes are TRBV7-6 and TRBJ2-1, with a tentative D call TRBD1 (5 bases). The CDR3 has 16 amino acids. V was pared by 1 base and J by 0 bases, with 10 bases between. Germline CDR1 and CDR2: SGHVS and FNYEAQ. CDR3 region: CASSLGGFNSYNEQFF. CDR3 nucleotide sequence: TGTGCCAGCAGCTTAGGGGGCTTCAACTCCTACAATGAGCAGTTCTTC.

The rearrangement joins TRBV12-3 or TRBV12-4 to TRBJ2-2; no definite D call. V gave up 5 bases and J gave up 6 bases, with 4 bases separating them. This CDR3 is built from 11 residues. In DNA, the CDR3 is TGTGCCAGCAGTCGTCCCGGGGAGCTGTTTTTT. Protein product: CASSRPGELFF.

The chain carries TRBV9 and TRBJ2-7, with 11 bases fitting TRBD2. Germline V gene sequence: CDR1 SGDLS, CDR2 YYNGEE. J lost 6 bases, V lost 2 bases, and 1 base had no gene match. The CDR3 is 13 amino acids. The CDR3 region has the DNA TGTGCCAGCAGCGTTAGCGGGAGGGGCGAGCAGTACTTC. This gives the protein CASSVSGRGEQYF.